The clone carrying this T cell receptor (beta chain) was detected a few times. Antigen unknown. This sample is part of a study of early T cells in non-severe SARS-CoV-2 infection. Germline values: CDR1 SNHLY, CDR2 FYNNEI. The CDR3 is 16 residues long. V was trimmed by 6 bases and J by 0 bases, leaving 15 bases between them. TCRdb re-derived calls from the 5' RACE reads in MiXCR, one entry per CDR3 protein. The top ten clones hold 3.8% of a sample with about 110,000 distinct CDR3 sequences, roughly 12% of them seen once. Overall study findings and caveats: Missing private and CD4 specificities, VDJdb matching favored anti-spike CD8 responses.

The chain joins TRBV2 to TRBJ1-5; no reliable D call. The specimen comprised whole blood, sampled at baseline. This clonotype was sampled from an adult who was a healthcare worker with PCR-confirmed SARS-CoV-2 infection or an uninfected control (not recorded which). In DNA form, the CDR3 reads TGTGCCAGCAGGCTACGCTTGGGAGCTAGCAATCAGCCCCAGCATTTT. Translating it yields CASRLRLGASNQPQHF.